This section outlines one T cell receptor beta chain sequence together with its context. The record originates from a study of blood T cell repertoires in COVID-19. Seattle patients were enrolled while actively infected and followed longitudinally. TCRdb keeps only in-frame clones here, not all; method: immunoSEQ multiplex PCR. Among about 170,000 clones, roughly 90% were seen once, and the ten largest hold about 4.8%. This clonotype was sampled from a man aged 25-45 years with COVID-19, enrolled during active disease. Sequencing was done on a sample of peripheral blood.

CDR3 sequence: CASRRDRSNQPQHF. In DNA, the CDR3 is TGTGCCAGCAGGAGGGATCGGAGCAATCAGCCCCAGCATTTT. This chain joins TRBV6-5 and TRBJ1-5; D gene unclear. The V and J ends lost 6 bases and 1 base respectively, with 10 bases between them. This CDR3 is 14 amino acids long. Looked up from germline, CDR1 is MNHEY and CDR2 is SVGAGI.